This T cell receptor beta chain is drawn from a study of blood T cell repertoires in COVID-19. V trimming: 7 bases; J trimming: 1 base; junction bases outside the gene matches: 1. There are 14 residues in the CDR3. Germline CDR1 is MNHEY and CDR2 is SMNVEV (reference sequence). This table comes from immunoSEQ multiplex PCR, and its TCRdb copy is limited to in-frame clones, with some not included. This table has about 440,000 clones, about 87% appearing once. The sequenced sample consisted of peripheral blood. The sequence derives from a woman aged 50 to 60 with COVID-19, enrolled during active disease. The rearrangement links TRBV27 to TRBJ2-3, with 11 nucleotides matching TRBD2. The chain's CDR3 is CASTLAGGTDTQYF. Here the CDR3 DNA reads TGTGCCAGCACACTAGCGGGGGGCACAGATACGCAGTATTTT.